This T cell receptor beta chain was captured by sequencing in a study of blood T cells in healthy people across ages. Overall study findings and caveats: Without sorted subsets, naive and antigen-experienced compartments could not be conclusively compared.

Trimming stripped 2 bases from V and 5 bases from J, with 12 bases between. CDR3 length equals 14 residues. The germline CDR1 and CDR2 sequences are KGHDR and SFDVKD. A second PCR of roughly 6 to 12 cycles used a sample-barcoded 5' primer and a J-beta primer mix. TCRdb recomputed calls from the 5' RACE reads with MiXCR, one row per CDR3 protein. In the table there are 1.5 million to 1.9 million distinct CDR3 sequences, under 55% of which are singletons. In this sample, this clonotype turned up a few times. Its antigen is as yet unknown. The chain employs TRBV24-1 and TRBJ2-7; perhaps TRBD1 as D (6 bases). The sequence was collected from a young woman in good health. The sequencing input was blood. Written as DNA, the CDR3 is TGTGCCACCAGTGATTACAGGGCGCCTGACGAGCAGTACTTC. As protein: CATSDYRAPDEQYF.